One sample yielded the 13 T cell receptor beta chains listed below, sequenced in a study of T cell responses to AZD1222 COVID-19 vaccine (dated by TCRdb to about 2021). Libraries came from the immunoSEQ multiplex PCR assay. The table comes from immuneACCESS by way of TCRdb, which keeps in-frame sequences with V and J called. Part of the clones is missing from these tables; in studies checked, under half for an unresolved V gene and the rest for unknown reasons. The sample yields tens of thousands of clones; around nine tenths were counted once. The ten biggest clones cover approximately 25% of the sample. The time point label, as the study defines it: baseline before first vaccination. The sequenced sample was peripheral blood, obtained on day 0 of AZD1222 vaccination. The source of these receptors is an adult in good health.

The chain combines TRBV29-1 with TRBJ2-1; TRBD2 matches 11 bases. J gave up 6 bases and V 7 bases, and 8 bases lay outside the gene matches. The germline CDR1 and CDR2 sequences are SQVTM and ANQGSEA. This CDR3 is 14 amino acids long. CDR3 amino acids: CSDVTSGDTNEQFF. The CDR3 DNA sequence: TGCAGCGACGTGACTAGCGGGGATACCAATGAGCAGTTCTTC.

This sequence joins TRBV5-6 and TRBJ2-7, with a possible D match to TRBD1 (5 bases). V was clipped by 3 bases and J by 0 bases, with 10 bases between them. Per germline, CDR1 SGHDT and CDR2 YYEEEE. The CDR3 totals 14 residues. In DNA form, the CDR3 reads TGTGCCAGCAGCTCAGGGCCCTTCTCCTACGAGCAGTACTTC. Translated, it gives CASSSGPFSYEQYF.

The chain joins TRBV4-1 to TRBJ2-3, with D unclear. The germline gives CDR1 MGHRA, CDR2 YSYEKL. The ends were cut back, 4 bases at V and 0 bases at J, with 14 bases in the middle. This CDR3 contains 16 residues. DNA of the CDR3: TGCGCCAGCAGCCGTCTAGGTTTAGCTAGCACAGATACGCAGTATTTT. Protein: CASSRLGLASTDTQYF.

The rearrangement uses TRBV19 and TRBJ2-4; perhaps TRBD1 as D (5 bases). Trimming left V 4 bases short and J 2 bases short, with 15 bases between. In germline, CDR1 is LNHDA, CDR2 SQIVND (reference sequence). CDR3 length equals 16 residues. CDR3 amino acids: CASSRAGAESKNIQYF. Written as DNA, the CDR3 is TGTGCCAGTAGTAGGGCTGGGGCCGAATCCAAAAACATTCAGTACTTC.

The chain joins TRBV30 to TRBJ1-1, with 7 bases identical to TRBD1. J gave up 10 bases and V 5 bases, and 4 bases lay outside the gene matches. This CDR3 contains 10 residues. Germline CDR1 is GTSNPN and CDR2 is SVGIG (reference sequence). The CDR3 DNA is TGTGCCTGGTTCGCAGGGGGAGCTTTCTTT. Translating it yields CAWFAGGAFF.

This sequence joins TRBV9 and TRBJ2-3; TRBD2 agrees at 8 bases. Losses at the gene ends were 4 bases for V and 4 bases for J; bases not matched to a gene: 17. Germline CDR1 reads SGDLS; CDR2 reads YYNGEE. The CDR3 is 18 amino acids. CDR3 amino acids: CASSSPSSRGGVPDTQYF. Here the CDR3 DNA reads TGTGCCAGCAGCTCACCCTCCTCTCGGGGGGGCGTACCAGATACGCAGTATTTT.

The CDR3 reads CSVQGWADTF. CDR3 bases: TGCAGTGTCCAAGGGTGGGCCGACACCTTC. V usage is TRBV20-1 and J usage is TRBJ1-2; D is undetermined. The CDR3 has 10 residues. Germline V CDR1 and CDR2: DFQATT, SNEGSKA (reference sequence). V lost 7 bases and J 12 bases, leaving 15 bases between the germline ends.

The rearrangement uses TRBV12-5 and TRBJ1-1, with no clear D. The ends were cut back, 0 bases at V and 2 bases at J, with 10 bases in the middle. CDR1 and CDR2 from the germline V gene are LGHNT and FRNRAP. The CDR3 spans 15 residues. The CDR3 here is CASGLVRDINTEAFF. In nucleotides, the CDR3 is TGTGCTAGTGGTTTGGTTCGTGACATTAACACTGAAGCTTTCTTT.

The chain combines TRBV6-5 with TRBJ1-1; possible D gene TRBD1, 5 bases. Germline CDR1 is MNHEY and CDR2 is SVGAGI. This CDR3 spans 14 amino acids. The V and J ends lost 8 bases and 5 bases respectively, with 18 bases between them. DNA for the CDR3: TGTGCCAGCGTTCGTGGGGGACCGGCGACTGAAGCTTTCTTT. Translation gives CASVRGGPATEAFF.

V gene TRBV27 combines with J gene TRBJ2-3; 9 nucleotides agree with TRBD1. The CDR3 contains 16 residues. V was pared by 6 bases and J by 4 bases, with 11 bases of the junction left unmatched. The germline V gene has CDR1 MNHEY and CDR2 SMNVEV (reference sequence). The CDR3 sequence: CASSPRDRVEPDTQYF. CDR3 coding DNA: TGTGCCAGCAGCCCCCGGGACAGGGTGGAGCCAGATACGCAGTATTTT.

CDR3 bases: TGTGCCAGCAGCGAGGGATGGAGGGGCAGGGACACTGAAGCTTTCTTT. Protein sequence: CASSEGWRGRDTEAFF. The chain recombines TRBV3-1 (or the pseudogene TRBV3-2) with TRBJ1-1; tentative D call: TRBD1 (5 bases). In germline, CDR1 is LGHDT, CDR2 YNNKEL (reference sequence). V was shortened by 5 bases and J by 3 bases, with 19 bases between the two germline ends. The CDR3 loop spans 16 amino acids.

This chain connects TRBV13 to TRBJ1-6; 7 bases align to TRBD1. V lost 1 base, J lost 9 bases, and 3 bases stayed unmatched. This CDR3 has 14 residues. Germline lookup yields CDR1 PRHDT and CDR2 FYEKMQ (reference sequence). The CDR3 DNA sequence: TGTGCCAGCAGCTTAGACAGGGGAGCTTCACCCCTCCACTTT. It codes for CASSLDRGASPLHF.

CDR3 residues: CASSQGTQPQHF. The CDR3, as DNA: TGTGCCAGCAGCCAAGGGACACAGCCCCAGCATTTT. The chain links TRBV4-2 to TRBJ1-5; TRBD1 might be the D (5 bases). CDR1 is LGHNA, CDR2 YNFKEQ, per germline. The ends were cut back, 1 base at V and 7 bases at J, with 5 bases in the middle. The CDR3 sequence is 12 residues long.